One sample yielded the 10 T cell receptor beta chains listed below, sequenced in a study of early T cells in non-severe SARS-CoV-2 infection. TCRdb analysed the 5' RACE reads with MiXCR anew, one entry per CDR3 protein. The data hold around 89,000 distinct CDR3 sequences, with around 15% observed a single time. Sequencing was performed on whole blood. All receptors derive from an adult who was a healthcare worker with PCR-confirmed SARS-CoV-2 infection or an uninfected control (not recorded which).

This clonotype has only a few counts. V gene TRBV6-2 or TRBV6-3 combines with J gene TRBJ2-1; TRBD1 matches at 7 bases. The length of the CDR3 is 13 residues. Losses at the gene ends were 6 bases for V and 4 bases for J; bases not matched to a gene: 3. Germline V CDR1 and CDR2: MNHEY, SVGEGT. The CDR3 DNA follows: TGTGCCAGCAGGGACAGGTCTTACAATGAGCAGTTCTTC. As protein: CASRDRSYNEQFF.

This clonotype appeared many times. This chain links TRBV5-5 with TRBJ1-2, with a weak D call TRBD1 (5 bases). The ends were cut back, 1 base at V and 6 bases at J, with 19 bases in the middle. In germline, CDR1 is SGHKS, CDR2 YYEKEE (reference sequence). CDR3 length equals 16 residues. CDR3 in amino acids: CASSLLDIAGTDGYTF. The CDR3 nucleotides read TGTGCCAGCAGCTTGTTAGATATTGCGGGGACGGATGGCTACACCTTC.

This clonotype was counted between two and nine times. The chain couples TRBV6-6 to TRBJ1-5, with D uncertain. In germline, CDR1 is MNHNY, CDR2 SVGAGI (reference sequence). The length of the CDR3 is 12 residues. V was pared by 6 bases and J by 9 bases, with 12 bases between. The CDR3 nucleotides read TGTGCCAGCAGCCGGGGTATGGGGCCCCAGCATTTT. Translation: CASSRGMGPQHF.

This clonotype appeared a few times. V gene TRBV5-1 combines with J gene TRBJ1-4; no clear D. The germline V gene has CDR1 SGHRS and CDR2 YFSETQ. This CDR3 has 15 residues. V dropped 2 bases and J dropped 5 bases, with 13 bases sitting between them. The CDR3 sequence: CASSFRTDENEKLFF. The CDR3 DNA reads TGCGCCAGCAGCTTTAGGACGGATGAAAATGAAAAACTGTTTTTT. Together with reference TRBV5-1 and TRBJ1-4, the CDR3 gives the full variable domain: KAGVTQTPRYLIKTRGQQVTLSCSPISGHRSVSWYQQTPGQGLQFLFEYFSETQRNKGNFPGRFSGRQFSNSRSEMNVSTLELGDSALYLCASSFRTDENEKLFFGSGTQLSVL.

The chain links TRBV20-1 to TRBJ2-1, with D perhaps given as TRBD1 or TRBD2 (6 bases each). The CDR3 contains 10 residues. Trimming shortened V by 6 bases and J by 10 bases, and 10 bases separated the two germline ends. Germline assignment: CDR1 DFQATT and CDR2 SNEGSKA (reference sequence). CDR3 bases: TGCAGTGCGTCGGGGGCCGAGCAGTTCTTC. Translated: CSASGAEQFF.

There are many counts of this clonotype. The J gene is TRBJ2-5, the V gene TRBV12-3 or TRBV12-4, with D perhaps matching TRBD2 (7 bases). The CDR3 is 15 residues long. The V end lost 3 bases, the J end lost 5 bases, and 16 bases lay between the germline ends. CDR3 protein: CASSFSGGRDETQYF. The CDR3 DNA reads TGTGCCAGCAGTTTTTCCGGGGGGCGCGACGAGACCCAGTACTTC.

V usage is TRBV18 and J usage is TRBJ1-2; unclear D gene. This CDR3 has 16 residues. Germline V gene data show CDR1 as KGHSH and CDR2 as LQKENI. Trimming took 0 bases from V and 4 from J, leaving 15 bases between them. CDR3 in DNA: TGTGCCAGCTCACCACCCCTTAGGGAGGCCGGCTATGGCTACACCTTC. Protein sequence: CASSPPLREAGYGYTF.

The J gene is TRBJ1-2, the V gene TRBV2, with D possibly TRBD1 on 6 matching bases. Germline V gene lookup returns CDR1 SNHLY and CDR2 FYNNEI. This CDR3 is 19 amino acids long. V was shortened by 9 bases and J by 7 bases, with 36 bases between the two germline ends. In DNA form, the CDR3 reads TGTGCCAGTAAACGATCCGGACGTTCTACAGGGTCGGGTCGACGTGGCTACACCTTC. As protein: CASKRSGRSTGSGRRGYTF.

In this sample, this clonotype turned up many times. V and J are TRBV3-1 and TRBJ2-7, with 7 positions matching TRBD1. The germline V gene has CDR1 LGHDT and CDR2 YNNKEL (reference sequence). The CDR3 totals 17 residues. J was trimmed by 0 bases and V by 4 bases; bases with no gene match: 12. The chain's CDR3 is CASSPRWPQGTSYEQYV. The CDR3 DNA reads TGTGCCAGCAGCCCCAGGTGGCCACAGGGGACCTCCTACGAGCAGTACGTC.

The table lists this clonotype with many counts. The chain uses TRBV18 and TRBJ1-1; 10 nucleotides match TRBD1. V trimming: 8 bases; J trimming: 5 bases; junction bases outside the gene matches: 11. CDR1 is KGHSH and CDR2 is LQKENI in the germline V gene. CDR3 length equals 15 residues. The CDR3 DNA reads TGTGCCAGCACCGGGACAGGGGTTCTCGGTACTGAAGCTTTCTTT. Its translation: CASTGTGVLGTEAFF.